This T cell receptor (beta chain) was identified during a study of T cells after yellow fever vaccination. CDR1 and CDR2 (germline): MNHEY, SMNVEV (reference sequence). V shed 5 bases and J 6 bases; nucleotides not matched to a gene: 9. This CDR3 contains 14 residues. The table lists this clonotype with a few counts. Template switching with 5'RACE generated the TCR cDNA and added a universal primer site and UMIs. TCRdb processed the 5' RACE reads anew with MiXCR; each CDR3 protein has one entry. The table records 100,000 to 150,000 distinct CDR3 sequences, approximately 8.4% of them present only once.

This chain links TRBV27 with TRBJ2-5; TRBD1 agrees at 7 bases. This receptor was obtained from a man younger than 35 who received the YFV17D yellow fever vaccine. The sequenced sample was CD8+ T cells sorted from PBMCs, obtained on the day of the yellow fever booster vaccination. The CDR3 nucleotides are TGTGCCAGCAGTCCCCGACAGGGTAGGCAGACCCAGTACTTC. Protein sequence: CASSPRQGRQTQYF.